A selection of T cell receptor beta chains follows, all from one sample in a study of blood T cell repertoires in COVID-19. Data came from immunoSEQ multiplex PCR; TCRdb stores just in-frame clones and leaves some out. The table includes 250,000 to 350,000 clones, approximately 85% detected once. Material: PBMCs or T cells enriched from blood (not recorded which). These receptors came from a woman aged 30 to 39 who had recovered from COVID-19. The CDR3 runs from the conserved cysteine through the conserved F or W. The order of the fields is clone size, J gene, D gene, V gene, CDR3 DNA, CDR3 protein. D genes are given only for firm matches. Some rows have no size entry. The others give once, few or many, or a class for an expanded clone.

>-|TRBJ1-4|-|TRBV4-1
TGCGCCAGCAGCCAGGCTCACGAAAAACTGTTTTTT
CASSQAHEKLFF
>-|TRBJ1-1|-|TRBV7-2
TGTGCCAGCAGACAGACAGTGAACACTGAAGCTTTCTTT
CASRQTVNTEAFF
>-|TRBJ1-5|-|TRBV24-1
TGTGCCACCAGTGAAGACAGAGCAAAAATCAATCAGCCCCAGCATTTT
CATSEDRAKINQPQHF
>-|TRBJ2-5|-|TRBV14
TGTGCCAGCAGCTACAGGGTAGAGACCCAGTACTTC
CASSYRVETQYF
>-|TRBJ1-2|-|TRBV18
TGTGCCAGCTCACCAAGTACCCCTGCGGAGGGATTGGGGGGCTACACCTTC
CASSPSTPAEGLGGYTF
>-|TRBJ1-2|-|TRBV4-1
TGCGCCAGCAGCCAGCAGGGACTGAGCTATGGCTACACCTTC
CASSQQGLSYGYTF
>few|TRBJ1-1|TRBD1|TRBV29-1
TGCAGCGGTAGGACAGGGGTCACTGAAGCTTTCTTT
CSGRTGVTEAFF
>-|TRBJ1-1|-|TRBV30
TGTGCCTGGAGTAACGGGGAGGGGAACACTGAAGCTTTCTTT
CAWSNGEGNTEAFF
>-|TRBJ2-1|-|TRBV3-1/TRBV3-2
TGTGCCAGCAGCCAAGATCGACTGGCCGGGATAAAGCAGTTCTTC
CASSQDRLAGIKQFF
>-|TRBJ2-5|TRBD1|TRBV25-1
TGTGCCAGCAGTTTAAAGGGATTTCGGGACAGCCAAGAGACCCAGTACTTC
CASSLKGFRDSQETQYF
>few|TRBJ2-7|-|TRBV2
TGTGCCAGCAGTGACACTGGAGGGGGCCGTTCCTACGAGCAGTACTTC
CASSDTGGGRSYEQYF
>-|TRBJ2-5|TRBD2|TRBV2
TGTGCCAGCAGTCTAGCGGGACGGGAGACCCAGTACTTC
CASSLAGRETQYF
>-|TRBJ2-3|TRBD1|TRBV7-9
TGTGCCAGCAGCCCCCCCACAGGGGTCATTCATACGCAGTATTTT
CASSPPTGVIHTQYF
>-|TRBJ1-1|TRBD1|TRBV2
TGTGCCAGCAGTGTTTGGGGACAGGGAATTCAGGGCACTGAAGCTTTCTTT
CASSVWGQGIQGTEAFF
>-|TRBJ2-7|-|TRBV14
TGTGCCAGCAGCCAATGGGGTGCGGGGAACGAGCAGTACTTC
CASSQWGAGNEQYF
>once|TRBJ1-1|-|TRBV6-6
TGTGCCAGCAGTTACCCCCTTCCGGTGAACACTGAAGCTTTCTTT
CASSYPLPVNTEAFF
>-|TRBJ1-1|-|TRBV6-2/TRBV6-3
TGTGCCAGCAGTTACTCCGGACACATGAACACTGAAGCTTTCTTT
CASSYSGHMNTEAFF
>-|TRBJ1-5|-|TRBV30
TGTGCCTGGAGTGTAGGTCCGGGTAATCAGCCCCAGCATTTT
CAWSVGPGNQPQHF
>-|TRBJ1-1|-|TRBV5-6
TGTGCCAGCAAAGAGGGATATATGGGAGCAGAAAAAAAAGCTTTCTTT
CASKEGYMGAEKKAFF
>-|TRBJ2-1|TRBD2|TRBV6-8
TGTGCCAGCAGGCCCAAATCTAGCGGACTTAGCTCCTACAATGAGCAGTTCTTC
CASRPKSSGLSSYNEQFF
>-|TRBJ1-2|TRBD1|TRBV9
TGTGCCAGCAGCGAGACAGGGGCGCCAGCTAACTATGGCTACACCTTC
CASSETGAPANYGYTF
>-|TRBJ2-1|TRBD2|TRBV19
TGTGCCAGTAGCCTGACTAGCGGGAGCTCCTACAATGAGCAGTTCTTC
CASSLTSGSSYNEQFF
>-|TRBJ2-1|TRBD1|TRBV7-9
TGTGCCAGCAGCAAGACAGGGGCCTACAATGAGCAGTTCTTC
CASSKTGAYNEQFF
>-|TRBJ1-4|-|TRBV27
TGTGCCAGCAGTGCAGTGGATGAAAAACTGTTTTTT
CASSAVDEKLFF